This TCR beta chain came from a study of T cell responses to AZD1222 COVID-19 vaccine (dated by TCRdb to the early 2020s). Some background on the complete study: TCR sequencing was performed for approximately 240 trial participants, of whom around 200 were given two doses of AZD1222 and around 25 were given two doses of MenACWY control vaccine. Trial participants were enrolled by age into subgroups of 18-55, 56-69 and 70-plus years, and approximately 150, 30 and 60 TCR-sequenced participants, respectively, were included in these subgroups.

There are a few counts of this clone. Its antigen remains undetermined. Per-base qualities were not stored, and no clone one base away is much larger. Beyond this particular receptor, the publication reports: Epitopes outside the regions mutated in the B.1.351 and B.1.1.7 variants were reportedly recognized by nearly half of the unique spike-specific TCRs. Only five to seven AZD1222 recipients were SARS-CoV-2 seropositive at baseline, limiting conclusions about previously exposed vaccinees. In the small 56-69-year group, the increase in depth fell short of significance, most likely because of low power. Participants were mostly white British and included more females than males, and it was suggested by the authors that clonal diversity may have been underestimated. Vaccine-associated CD4 TCRs spanned the whole spike protein, with dominant responses in regions 160-218 and 743-854. After two AZD1222 doses, spike-specific TCR breadth and depth were significantly higher than at day 0 and than in MenACWY recipients. Because no samples from the day 14 peak response were available, repertoires could be characterized only after the peak T cell response.

V is trimmed back by 4 bases and J by 1 base, and the junction contains 6 bases that no gene match accounts for. Taken from cysteine to phenylalanine, the CDR3 has 15 residues. Here the CDR3 DNA is all that survives: 45 bases in frame from base 1. Based on the germline V gene, the CDR1 and CDR2 sequences are SGDLS and YYNGEE. Sample time point, as interpreted from the label and publication: about 28 days (+/-7) after the second vaccine dose. AZD1222 recipients whose second dose came at about 4 weeks and those whose second dose came at about 12 weeks were combined into one group, since spike-specific TCR depth and breadth did not differ between the two schedules. Vaccinee samples were obtained from the UK trials COV001 and COV002, which included a single-blind randomized controlled phase 2/3 trial of AZD1222 (ChAdOx1 nCoV-19) in healthy adults. For TCRbeta chain sequencing, PBMC samples were collected from trial participants at day 0 and at day 28 after the second dose.

The CDR3 regions of human TCRbeta chains were analyzed by immunosequencing. In the source study's methods: Repertoire TCRs were checked for matches against a reference library of SARS-CoV-2-specific TCRs that had been generated using the MIRA antigen-specificity platform. Breadth meant the fraction of unique TCRs that were SARS-CoV-2-associated, whereas depth meant the fraction of total T cells that were SARS-CoV-2-associated. Using the MIRA data, each spike-specific TCR was assigned both to the spike region to which the TCR was reactive and to a CD4 or CD8 class. Log10-transformed breadth and depth values were compared by one-way ANOVA with Sidak's multiple comparisons tests. The table comes from immuneACCESS by way of TCRdb, which keeps in-frame sequences with V and J called. Part of the clones is missing from these tables; in studies checked, under half for an unresolved V gene and the rest for unknown reasons. V and J calls plus clone size are reproduced from that table; the DNA served to infer D and trimming. The sample includes 120,000 to 150,000 clones, with roughly 90% observed a single time. The top ten clonotypes cover 1.5% to 2% of the sample.

The TCR comes from an adult who received the AZD1222 COVID-19 vaccine. This specimen was peripheral blood, taken 28 days after the second AZD1222 dose. The chain was built from TRBV9 and TRBJ1-1; 8 nucleotides in the junction match TRBD1. The sequenced DNA: TGTGCCAGCAGCCGCCAGACAGGGGCGAACACTGAAGCTTTCTTT. This gives the protein CASSRQTGANTEAFF.